Sequencing of this TCR beta chain was carried out in a study of T cell changes during pregnancy in multiple sclerosis. This CDR3 contains 15 residues. In germline, CDR1 is LNHDA, CDR2 SQIVND (reference sequence). The V gene lost 7 bases and the J gene lost 0 bases, with 14 bases spanning the gap. Generated by immunoSEQ multiplex PCR, the TCRdb table keeps only in-frame clones and is missing some. Here the sample spans approximately 37,000 clones, approximately 90% being singletons. The specimen was CD4+ T cells from peripheral blood mononuclear cells, collected before pregnancy. The V gene is TRBV19, the J gene TRBJ2-3, with TRBD2 as a possible D gene (5 bases). The TCR originated in a female donor with multiple sclerosis, enrolled in a pregnancy study. As DNA, the CDR3 is TGTGCCAGTAAAAGATTGAGCGGTAGCACAGATACGCAGTATTTT. Its protein product is CASKRLSGSTDTQYF.